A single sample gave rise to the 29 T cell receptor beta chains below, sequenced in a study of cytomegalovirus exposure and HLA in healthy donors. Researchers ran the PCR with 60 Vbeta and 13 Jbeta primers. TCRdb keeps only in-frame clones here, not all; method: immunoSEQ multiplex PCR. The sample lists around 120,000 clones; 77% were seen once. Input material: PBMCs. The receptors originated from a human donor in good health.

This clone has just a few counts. DNA for the CDR3: TGTGCCAGCAGCCCCCGGGACATACCCGGGGAGCTGTTTTTT. Its protein is CASSPRDIPGELFF. The rearrangement links TRBV27 to TRBJ2-2, with D possibly being TRBD1 (6 bases). Trimming shortened V by 6 bases and J by 6 bases, and 14 bases separated the two germline ends. The CDR3 totals 14 residues. CDR1 MNHEY and CDR2 SMNVEV come from the germline V gene (reference sequence).

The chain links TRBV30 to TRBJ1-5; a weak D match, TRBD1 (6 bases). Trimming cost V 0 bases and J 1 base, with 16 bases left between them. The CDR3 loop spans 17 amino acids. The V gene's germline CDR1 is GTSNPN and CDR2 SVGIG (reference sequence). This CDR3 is CAWSVRGADSSNQPQHF. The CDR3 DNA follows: TGTGCCTGGAGTGTACGGGGGGCCGATTCGAGCAATCAGCCCCAGCATTTT.

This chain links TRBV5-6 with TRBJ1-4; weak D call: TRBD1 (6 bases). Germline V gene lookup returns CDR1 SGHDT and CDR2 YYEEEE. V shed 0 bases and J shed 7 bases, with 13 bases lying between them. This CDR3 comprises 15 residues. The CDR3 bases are TGTGCCAGCAGCTTGGAACAGGGCAGTGGTGAAAAACTGTTTTTT. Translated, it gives CASSLEQGSGEKLFF.

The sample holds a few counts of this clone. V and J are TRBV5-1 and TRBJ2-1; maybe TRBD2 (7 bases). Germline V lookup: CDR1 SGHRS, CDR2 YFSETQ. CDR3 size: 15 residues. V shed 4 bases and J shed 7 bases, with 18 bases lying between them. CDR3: CASSMPRGLFNEQFF. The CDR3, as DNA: TGCGCCAGCAGCATGCCCAGGGGACTATTTAATGAGCAGTTCTTC. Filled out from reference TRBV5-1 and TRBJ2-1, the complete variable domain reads KAGVTQTPRYLIKTRGQQVTLSCSPISGHRSVSWYQQTPGQGLQFLFEYFSETQRNKGNFPGRFSGRQFSNSRSEMNVSTLELGDSALYLCASSMPRGLFNEQFFGPGTRLTVL.

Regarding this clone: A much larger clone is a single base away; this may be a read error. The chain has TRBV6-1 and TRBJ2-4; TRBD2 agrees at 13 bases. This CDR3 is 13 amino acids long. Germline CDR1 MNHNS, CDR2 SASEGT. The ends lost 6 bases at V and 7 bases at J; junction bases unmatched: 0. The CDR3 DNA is TGTGCCAGCAGGACTAGCGGGAGGAACATTCAGTACTTC. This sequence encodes CASRTSGRNIQYF.

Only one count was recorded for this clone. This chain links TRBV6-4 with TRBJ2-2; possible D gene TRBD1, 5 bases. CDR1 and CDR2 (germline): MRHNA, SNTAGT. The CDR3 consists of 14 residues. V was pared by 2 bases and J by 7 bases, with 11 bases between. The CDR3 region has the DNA TGTGCCAGCAGTGACGAGCAGGGCGTCGGGGAGCTGTTTTTT. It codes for CASSDEQGVGELFF.

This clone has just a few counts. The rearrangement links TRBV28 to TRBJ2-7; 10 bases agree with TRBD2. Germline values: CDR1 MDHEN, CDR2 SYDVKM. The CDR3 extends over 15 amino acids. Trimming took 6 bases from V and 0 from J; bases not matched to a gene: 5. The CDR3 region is CASSLTSGYSYEQYF. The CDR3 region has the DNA TGTGCCAGCAGCTTGACTAGCGGGTACTCCTACGAGCAGTACTTC.

Written as DNA, the CDR3 is TGTGCCAGCAGCCAAGGACAGGGGGCGAAGGGTGGAAACACCATATATTTT. This encodes CASSQGQGAKGGNTIYF. The chain couples TRBV7-9 to TRBJ1-3; TRBD1 agrees at 11 bases. Germline CDR1 is SEHNR and CDR2 is FQNEAQ (reference sequence). J gave up 3 bases and V 5 bases, and 9 bases lay outside the gene matches. This CDR3 comprises 17 residues.

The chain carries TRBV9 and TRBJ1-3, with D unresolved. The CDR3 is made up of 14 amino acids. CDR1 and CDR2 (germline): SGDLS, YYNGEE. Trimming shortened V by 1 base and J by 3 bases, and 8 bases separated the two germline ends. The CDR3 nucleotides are TGTGCCAGCAGCGTACCCAACAGTGGAAACACCATATATTTT. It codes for CASSVPNSGNTIYF. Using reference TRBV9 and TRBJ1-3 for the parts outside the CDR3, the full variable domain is DSGVTQTPKHLITATGQRVTLRCSPRSGDLSVYWYQQSLDQGLQFLIQYYNGEERAKGNILERFSAQQFPDLHSELNLSSLELGDSALYFCASSVPNSGNTIYFGEGSWLTVV.

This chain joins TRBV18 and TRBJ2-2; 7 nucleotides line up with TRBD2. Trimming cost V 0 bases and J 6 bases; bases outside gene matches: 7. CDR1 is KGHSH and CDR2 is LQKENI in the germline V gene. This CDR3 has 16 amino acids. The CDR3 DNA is TGTGCCAGCTCACCACCGTGGGAGGGAAGGTCCGGGGAGCTGTTTTTT. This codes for CASSPPWEGRSGELFF. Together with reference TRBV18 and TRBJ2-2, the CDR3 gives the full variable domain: NAGVMQNPRHLVRRRGQEARLRCSPMKGHSHVYWYRQLPEEGLKFMVYLQKENIIDESGMPKERFSAEFPKEGPSILRIQQVVRGDSAAYFCASSPPWEGRSGELFFGEGSRLTVL.

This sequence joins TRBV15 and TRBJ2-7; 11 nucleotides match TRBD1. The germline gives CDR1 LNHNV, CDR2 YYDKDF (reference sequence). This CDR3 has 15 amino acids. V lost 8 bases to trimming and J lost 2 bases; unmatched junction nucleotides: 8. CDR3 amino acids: CATGLGTGGPYEQYF. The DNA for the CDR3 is TGTGCCACCGGCCTAGGGACAGGGGGTCCCTACGAGCAGTACTTC.

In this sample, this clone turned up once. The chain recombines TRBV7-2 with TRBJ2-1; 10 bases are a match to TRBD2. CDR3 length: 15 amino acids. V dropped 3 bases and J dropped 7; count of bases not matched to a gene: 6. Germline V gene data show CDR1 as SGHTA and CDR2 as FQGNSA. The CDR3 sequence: CASSLRTSGINEQFF. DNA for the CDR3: TGTGCCAGCAGCTTGAGGACTAGCGGTATTAATGAGCAGTTCTTC. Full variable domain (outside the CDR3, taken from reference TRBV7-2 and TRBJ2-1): GAGVSQSPSNKVTEKGKDVELRCDPISGHTALYWYRQSLGQGLEFLIYFQGNSAPDKSGLPSDRFSAERTGGSVSTLTIQRTQQEDSAVYLCASSLRTSGINEQFFGPGTRLTVL.

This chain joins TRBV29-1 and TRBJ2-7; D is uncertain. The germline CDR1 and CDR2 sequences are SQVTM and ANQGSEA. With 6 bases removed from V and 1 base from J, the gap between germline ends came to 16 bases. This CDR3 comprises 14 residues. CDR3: CSVRRRSDSYEQYF. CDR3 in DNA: TGCAGCGTGCGACGACGGAGCGATTCCTACGAGCAGTACTTC.

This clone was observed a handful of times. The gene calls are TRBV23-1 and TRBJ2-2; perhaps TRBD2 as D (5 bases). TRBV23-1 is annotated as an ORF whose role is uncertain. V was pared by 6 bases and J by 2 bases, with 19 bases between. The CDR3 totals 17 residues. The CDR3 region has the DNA TGCGCCAGCAGCCTACTTCAGCGGCAGAATAACACCGGGGAGCTGTTTTTT. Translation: CASSLLQRQNNTGELFF.

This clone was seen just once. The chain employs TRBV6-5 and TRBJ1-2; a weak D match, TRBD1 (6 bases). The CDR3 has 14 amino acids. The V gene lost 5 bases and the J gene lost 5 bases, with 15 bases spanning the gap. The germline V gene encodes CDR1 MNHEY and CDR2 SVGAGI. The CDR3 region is CASSPLTGPYGYTF. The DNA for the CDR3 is TGTGCCAGCAGTCCGCTGACAGGACCTTATGGCTACACCTTC.

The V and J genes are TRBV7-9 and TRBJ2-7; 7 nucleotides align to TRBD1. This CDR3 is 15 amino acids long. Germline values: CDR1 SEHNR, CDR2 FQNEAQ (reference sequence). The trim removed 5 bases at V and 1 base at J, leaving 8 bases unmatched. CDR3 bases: TGTGCCAGCAGCCCGGACAGGACGGGTTCCTACGAGCAGTACTTC. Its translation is CASSPDRTGSYEQYF.

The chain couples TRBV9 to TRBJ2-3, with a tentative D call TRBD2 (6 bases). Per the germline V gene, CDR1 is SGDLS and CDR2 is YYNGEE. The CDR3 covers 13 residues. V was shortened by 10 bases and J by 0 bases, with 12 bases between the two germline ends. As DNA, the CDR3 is TGTGCCTCTGATGGGGGGAGCACAGATACGCAGTATTTT. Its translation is CASDGGSTDTQYF.

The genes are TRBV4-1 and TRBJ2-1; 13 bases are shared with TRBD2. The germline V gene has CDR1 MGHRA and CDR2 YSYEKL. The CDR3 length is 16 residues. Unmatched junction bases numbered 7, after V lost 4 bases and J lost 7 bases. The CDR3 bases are TGCGCCAGCAGCCCACAGACTAGCGGGAGGAGAAATGAGCAGTTCTTC. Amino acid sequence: CASSPQTSGRRNEQFF.

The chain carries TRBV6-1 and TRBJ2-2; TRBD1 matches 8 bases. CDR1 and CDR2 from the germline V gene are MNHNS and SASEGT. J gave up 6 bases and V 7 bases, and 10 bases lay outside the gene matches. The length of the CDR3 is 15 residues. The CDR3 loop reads CASNRQGRTAGELFF. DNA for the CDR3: TGTGCCAGCAACAGACAGGGGCGGACCGCCGGGGAGCTGTTTTTT.

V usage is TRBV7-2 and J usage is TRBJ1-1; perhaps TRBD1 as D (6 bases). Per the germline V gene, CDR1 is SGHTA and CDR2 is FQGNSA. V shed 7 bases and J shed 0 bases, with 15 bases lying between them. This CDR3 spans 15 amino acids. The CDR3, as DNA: TGTGCCAGCACCGTGGGGGGGGCCATGAACACTGAAGCTTTCTTT. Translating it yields CASTVGGAMNTEAFF.

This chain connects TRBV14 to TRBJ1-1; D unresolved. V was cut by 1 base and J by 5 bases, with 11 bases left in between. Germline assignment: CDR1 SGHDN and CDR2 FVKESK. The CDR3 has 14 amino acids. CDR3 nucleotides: TGTGCCAGCAGCCAAGTATTCGCGAAGACTGAAGCTTTCTTT. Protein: CASSQVFAKTEAFF.

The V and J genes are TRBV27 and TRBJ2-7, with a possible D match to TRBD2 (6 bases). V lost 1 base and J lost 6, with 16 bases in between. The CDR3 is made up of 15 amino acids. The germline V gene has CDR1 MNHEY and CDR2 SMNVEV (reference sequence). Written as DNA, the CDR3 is TGTGCCAGCAGTTTATTTACAGGCGGGACGTCCGAGCAGTACTTC. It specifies CASSLFTGGTSEQYF.

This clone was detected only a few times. DNA of the CDR3: TGTGCCAGTAGTATACAGGGGTACGGGGGCTACACCTTC. Amino acids: CASSIQGYGGYTF. This sequence joins TRBV19 and TRBJ1-2; tentatively, D is TRBD1 (6 bases). Germline lookup yields CDR1 LNHDA and CDR2 SQIVND (reference sequence). Trimming left V 2 bases short and J 8 bases short, with 12 bases between. The CDR3 is made up of 13 amino acids.

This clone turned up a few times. The CDR3 DNA reads as TGTGCCAGCAGCTTAGGGACAGGGGGCTATGGCTACACCTTC. It translates to CASSLGTGGYGYTF. V is TRBV11-3 and J is TRBJ1-2; 10 bases line up with TRBD1. V lost 1 base, J lost 4 bases, and 0 bases stayed unmatched. Per germline, CDR1 SGHNT and CDR2 YENEEA. This CDR3 has 14 amino acids.

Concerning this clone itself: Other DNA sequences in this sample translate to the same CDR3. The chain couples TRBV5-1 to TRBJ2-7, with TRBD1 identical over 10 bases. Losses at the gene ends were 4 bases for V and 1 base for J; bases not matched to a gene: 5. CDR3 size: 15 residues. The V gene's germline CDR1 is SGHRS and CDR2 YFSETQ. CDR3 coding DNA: TGCGCCAGCAGCCTCCGGACAGGGGGGTCCTACGAGCAGTACTTC. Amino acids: CASSLRTGGSYEQYF.

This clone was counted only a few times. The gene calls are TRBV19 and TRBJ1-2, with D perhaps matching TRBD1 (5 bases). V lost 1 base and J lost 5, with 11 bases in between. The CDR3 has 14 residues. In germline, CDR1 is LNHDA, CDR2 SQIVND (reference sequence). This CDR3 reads CASSIGGRKYGYTF. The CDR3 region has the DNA TGTGCCAGTAGTATAGGGGGCAGGAAATATGGCTACACCTTC.

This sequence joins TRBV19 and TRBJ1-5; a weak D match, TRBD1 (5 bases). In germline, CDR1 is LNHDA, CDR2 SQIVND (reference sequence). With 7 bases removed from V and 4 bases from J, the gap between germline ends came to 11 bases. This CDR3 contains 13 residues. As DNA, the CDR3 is TGTGCCAGTACCACGGGGGGAAATCAGCCCCAGCATTTT. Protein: CASTTGGNQPQHF.

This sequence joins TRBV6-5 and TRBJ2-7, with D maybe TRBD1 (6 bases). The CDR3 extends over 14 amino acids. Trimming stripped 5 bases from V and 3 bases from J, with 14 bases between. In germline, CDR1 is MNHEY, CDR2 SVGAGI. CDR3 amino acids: CASSPQGSGYEQYF. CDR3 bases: TGTGCCAGCAGTCCCCAGGGGAGTGGCTACGAGCAGTACTTC.

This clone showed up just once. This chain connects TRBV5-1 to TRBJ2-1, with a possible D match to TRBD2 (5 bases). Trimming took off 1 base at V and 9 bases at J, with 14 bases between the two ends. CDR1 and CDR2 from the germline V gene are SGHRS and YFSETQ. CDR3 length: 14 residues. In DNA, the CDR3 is TGCGCCAGCAGCTTGTTTCGGGGAGAGAGTGAGCAGTTCTTC. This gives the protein CASSLFRGESEQFF.